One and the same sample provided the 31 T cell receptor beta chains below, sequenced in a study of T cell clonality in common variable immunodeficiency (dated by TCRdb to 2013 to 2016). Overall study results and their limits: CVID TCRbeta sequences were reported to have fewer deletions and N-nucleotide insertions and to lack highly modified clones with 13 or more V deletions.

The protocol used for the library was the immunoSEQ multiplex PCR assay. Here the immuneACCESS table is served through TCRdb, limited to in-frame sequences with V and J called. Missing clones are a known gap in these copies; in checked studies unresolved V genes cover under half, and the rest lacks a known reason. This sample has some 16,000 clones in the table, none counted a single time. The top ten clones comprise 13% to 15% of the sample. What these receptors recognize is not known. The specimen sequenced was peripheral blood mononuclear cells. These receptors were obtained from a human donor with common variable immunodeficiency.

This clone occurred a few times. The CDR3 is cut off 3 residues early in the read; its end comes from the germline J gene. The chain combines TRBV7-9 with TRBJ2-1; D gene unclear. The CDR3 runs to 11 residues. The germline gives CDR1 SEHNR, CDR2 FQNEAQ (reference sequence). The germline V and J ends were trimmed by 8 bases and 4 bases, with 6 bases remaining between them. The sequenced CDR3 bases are TGTGCCAGCTCCGTATACAATGAG. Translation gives CASSVYNE. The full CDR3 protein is CASSVYNEQFF. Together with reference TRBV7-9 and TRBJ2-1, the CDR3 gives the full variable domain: DTGVSQNPRHKITKRGQNVTFRCDPISEHNRLYWYRQTLGQGPEFLTYFQNEAQLEKSRLLSDRFSAERPKGSFSTLEIQRTEQGDSAMYLCASSVYNEQFFGPGTRLTVL.

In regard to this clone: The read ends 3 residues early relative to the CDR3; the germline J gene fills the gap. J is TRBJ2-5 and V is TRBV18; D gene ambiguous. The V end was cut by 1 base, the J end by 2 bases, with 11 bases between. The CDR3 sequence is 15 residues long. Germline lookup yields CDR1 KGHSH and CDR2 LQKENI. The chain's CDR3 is CASSPLGAKQETQYF. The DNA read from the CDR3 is TGTGCCAGCTCACCACTGGGCGCAAAACAAGAGACC.

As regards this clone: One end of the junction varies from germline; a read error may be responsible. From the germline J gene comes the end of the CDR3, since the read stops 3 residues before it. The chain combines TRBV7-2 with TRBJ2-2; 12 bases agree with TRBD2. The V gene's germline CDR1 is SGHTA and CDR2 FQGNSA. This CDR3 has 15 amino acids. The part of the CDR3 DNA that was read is TGTGCCAGCAGCCTAGCGGGGGGGCTAACCGGGGAG. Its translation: CASSLAGGLTGE. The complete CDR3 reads CASSLAGGLTGELFF.

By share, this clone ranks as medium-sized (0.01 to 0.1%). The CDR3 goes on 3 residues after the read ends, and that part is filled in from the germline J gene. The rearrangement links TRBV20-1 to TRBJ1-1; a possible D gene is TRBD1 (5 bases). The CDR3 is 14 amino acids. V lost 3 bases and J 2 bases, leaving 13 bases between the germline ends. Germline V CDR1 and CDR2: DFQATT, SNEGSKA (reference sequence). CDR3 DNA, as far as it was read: TGCAGTGCTAGTTTCAGACAGCTAAACACTGAA. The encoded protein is CSASFRQLNTE. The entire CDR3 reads CSASFRQLNTEAFF.

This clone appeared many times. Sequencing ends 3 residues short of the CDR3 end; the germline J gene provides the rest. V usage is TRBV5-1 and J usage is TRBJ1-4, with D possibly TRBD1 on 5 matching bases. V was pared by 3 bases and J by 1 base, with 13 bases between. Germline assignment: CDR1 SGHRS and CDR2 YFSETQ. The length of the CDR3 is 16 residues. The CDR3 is CASSWAGSGTNEKLFF. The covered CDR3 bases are TGCGCCAGCAGCTGGGCAGGGTCGGGAACTAATGAAAAA.

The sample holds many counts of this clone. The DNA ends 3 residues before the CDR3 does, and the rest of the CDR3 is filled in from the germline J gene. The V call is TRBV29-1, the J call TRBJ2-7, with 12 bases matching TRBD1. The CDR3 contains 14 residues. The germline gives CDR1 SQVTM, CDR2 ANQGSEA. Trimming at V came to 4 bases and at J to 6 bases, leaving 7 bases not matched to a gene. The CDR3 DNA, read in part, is TGCAGCGTTGTCTTGGGGACAGGGGGCCTCGAG. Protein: CSVVLGTGGLE. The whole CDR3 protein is CSVVLGTGGLEQYF.

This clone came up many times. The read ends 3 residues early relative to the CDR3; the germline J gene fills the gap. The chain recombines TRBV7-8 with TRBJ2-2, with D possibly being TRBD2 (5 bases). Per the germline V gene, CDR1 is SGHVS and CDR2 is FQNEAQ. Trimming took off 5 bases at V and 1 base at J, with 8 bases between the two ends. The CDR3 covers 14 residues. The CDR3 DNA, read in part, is TGTGCCAGCAGCATCGGACTGAACACCGGGGAG. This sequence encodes CASSIGLNTGE. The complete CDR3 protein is CASSIGLNTGELFF. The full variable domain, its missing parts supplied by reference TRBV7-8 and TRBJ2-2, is GAGVSQSPRYKVAKRGQDVALRCDPISGHVSLFWYQQALGQGPEFLTYFQNEAQLDKSGLPSDRFFAERPEGSVSTLKIQRTQQEDSAVYLCASSIGLNTGELFFGEGSRLTVL.

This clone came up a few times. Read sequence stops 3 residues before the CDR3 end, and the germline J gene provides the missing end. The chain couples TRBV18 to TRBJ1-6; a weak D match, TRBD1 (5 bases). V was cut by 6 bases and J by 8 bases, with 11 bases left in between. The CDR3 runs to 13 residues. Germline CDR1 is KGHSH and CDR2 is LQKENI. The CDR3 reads CASSNLGDSPLHF. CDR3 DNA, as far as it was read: TGTGCCAGCTCGAACCTAGGGGATTCACCC. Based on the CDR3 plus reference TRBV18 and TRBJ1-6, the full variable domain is NAGVMQNPRHLVRRRGQEARLRCSPMKGHSHVYWYRQLPEEGLKFMVYLQKENIIDESGMPKERFSAEFPKEGPSILRIQQVVRGDSAAYFCASSNLGDSPLHFGNGTRLTVT.

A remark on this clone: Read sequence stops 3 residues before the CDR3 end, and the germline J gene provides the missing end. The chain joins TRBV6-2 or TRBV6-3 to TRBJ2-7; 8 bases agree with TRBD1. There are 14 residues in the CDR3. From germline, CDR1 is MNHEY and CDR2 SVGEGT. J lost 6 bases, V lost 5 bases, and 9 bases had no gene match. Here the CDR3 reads CASSHGQGRGEQYF. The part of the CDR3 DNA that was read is TGTGCCAGCAGTCACGGACAGGGACGAGGCGAG.

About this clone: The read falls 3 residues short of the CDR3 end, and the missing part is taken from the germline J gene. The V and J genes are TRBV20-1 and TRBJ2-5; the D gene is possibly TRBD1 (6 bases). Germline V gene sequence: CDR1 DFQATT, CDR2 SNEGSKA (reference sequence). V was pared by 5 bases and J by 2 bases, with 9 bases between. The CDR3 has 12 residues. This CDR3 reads CSADRRQETQYF. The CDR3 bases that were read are TGCAGTGCTGACAGGCGGCAAGAGACC.

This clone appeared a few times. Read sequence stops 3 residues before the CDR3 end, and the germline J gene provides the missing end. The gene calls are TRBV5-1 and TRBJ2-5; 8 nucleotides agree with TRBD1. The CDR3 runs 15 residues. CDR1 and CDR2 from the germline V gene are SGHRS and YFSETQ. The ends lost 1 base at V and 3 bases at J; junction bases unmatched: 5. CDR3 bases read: TGCGCCAGCAGCTTGTTAGGGACAGGAAAAGAGACC. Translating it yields CASSLLGTGKET. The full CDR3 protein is CASSLLGTGKETQYF.

Incomplete CDR3 DNA: TGTGCCAGCAGCTTAGAGGACAGGGACACTAATGAAAAA. Translated: CASSLEDRDTNEK. The entire CDR3 reads CASSLEDRDTNEKLFF. The chain couples TRBV7-7 to TRBJ1-4; 8 positions match TRBD1. The CDR3 end lies 3 residues beyond the end of the read and is filled in from the germline J gene. V lost 1 base and J lost 2; bases outside the gene matches: 3. This CDR3 comprises 16 residues. Germline CDR1 SSHAT, CDR2 FNYEAQ (reference sequence).

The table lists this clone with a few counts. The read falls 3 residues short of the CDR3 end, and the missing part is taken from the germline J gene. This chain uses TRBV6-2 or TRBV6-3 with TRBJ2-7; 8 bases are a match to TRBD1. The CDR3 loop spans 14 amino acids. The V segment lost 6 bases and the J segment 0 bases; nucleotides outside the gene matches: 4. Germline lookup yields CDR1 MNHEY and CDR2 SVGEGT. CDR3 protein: CASRRTGNSYEQYF. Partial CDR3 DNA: TGTGCCAGCAGGAGGACAGGGAACTCCTACGAG.

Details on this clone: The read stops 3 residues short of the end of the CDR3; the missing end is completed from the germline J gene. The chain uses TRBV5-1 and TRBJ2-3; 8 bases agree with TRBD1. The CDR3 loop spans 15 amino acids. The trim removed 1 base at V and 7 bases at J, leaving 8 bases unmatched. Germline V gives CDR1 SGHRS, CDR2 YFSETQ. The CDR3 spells CASSLSQGAFNTQYF. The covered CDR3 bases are TGCGCCAGCAGCTTGTCCCAGGGGGCTTTTAATACG.

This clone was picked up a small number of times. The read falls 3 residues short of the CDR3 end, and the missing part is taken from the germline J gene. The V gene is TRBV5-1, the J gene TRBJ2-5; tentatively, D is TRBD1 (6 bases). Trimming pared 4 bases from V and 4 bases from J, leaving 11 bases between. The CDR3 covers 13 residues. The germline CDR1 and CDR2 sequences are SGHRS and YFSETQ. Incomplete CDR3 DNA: TGCGCCAGCAGCACCAGGGGAGCAGAGACC. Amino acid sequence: CASSTRGAET. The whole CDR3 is CASSTRGAETQYF.

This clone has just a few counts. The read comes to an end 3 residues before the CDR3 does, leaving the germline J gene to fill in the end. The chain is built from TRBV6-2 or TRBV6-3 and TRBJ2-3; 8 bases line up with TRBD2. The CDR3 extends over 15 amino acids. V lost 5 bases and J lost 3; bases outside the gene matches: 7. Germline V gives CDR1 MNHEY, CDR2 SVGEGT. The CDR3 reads CASSKQRGRTDTQYF. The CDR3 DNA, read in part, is TGTGCCAGCAGTAAGCAGCGGGGGAGGACAGATACG.

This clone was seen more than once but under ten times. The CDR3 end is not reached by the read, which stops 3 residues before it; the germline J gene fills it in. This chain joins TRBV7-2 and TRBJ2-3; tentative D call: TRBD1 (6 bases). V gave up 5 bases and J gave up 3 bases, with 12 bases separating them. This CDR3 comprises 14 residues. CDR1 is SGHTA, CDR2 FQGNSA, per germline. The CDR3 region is CASSAIQGTDTQYF. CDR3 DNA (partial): TGTGCCAGCAGCGCAATACAGGGAACAGATACG.

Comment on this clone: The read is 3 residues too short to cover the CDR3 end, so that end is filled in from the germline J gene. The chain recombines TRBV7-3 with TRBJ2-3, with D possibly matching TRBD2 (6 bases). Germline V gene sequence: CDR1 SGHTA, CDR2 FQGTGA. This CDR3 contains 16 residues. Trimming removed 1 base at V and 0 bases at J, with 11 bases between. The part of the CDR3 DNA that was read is TGTGCCAGCAGCTTAAACATCCGGGGGAGCACAGATACG. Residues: CASSLNIRGSTDT. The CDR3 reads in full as CASSLNIRGSTDTQYF.

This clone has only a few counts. This chain's CDR3 is CASTHGKNTEAFF. CDR3 DNA (partial): TGTGCCAGTACGCACGGTAAGAACACTGAA. The chain combines TRBV19 with TRBJ1-1; no firm D call. The missing CDR3 end, 3 residues past where the read stops, is filled in from the germline J gene. This CDR3 contains 13 residues. The ends were cut back, 7 bases at V and 1 base at J, with 10 bases in the middle. Germline CDR1 is LNHDA and CDR2 is SQIVND (reference sequence).

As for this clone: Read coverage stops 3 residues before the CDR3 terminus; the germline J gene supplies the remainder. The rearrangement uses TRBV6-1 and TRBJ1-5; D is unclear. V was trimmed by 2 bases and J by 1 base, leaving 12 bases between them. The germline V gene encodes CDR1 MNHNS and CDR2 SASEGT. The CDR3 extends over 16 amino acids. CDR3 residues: CASSEIVQLSNQPQHF. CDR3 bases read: TGTGCCAGCAGTGAAATTGTGCAGTTGAGCAATCAGCCC.

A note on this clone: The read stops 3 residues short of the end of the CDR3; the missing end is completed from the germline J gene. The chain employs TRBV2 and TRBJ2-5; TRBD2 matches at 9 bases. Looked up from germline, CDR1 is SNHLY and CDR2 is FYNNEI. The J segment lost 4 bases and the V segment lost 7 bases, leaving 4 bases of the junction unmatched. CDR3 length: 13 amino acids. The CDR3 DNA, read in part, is TGTGCCAGCAAGCGGGGGGAAAGAGAGACC. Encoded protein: CASKRGERET. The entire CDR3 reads CASKRGERETQYF.

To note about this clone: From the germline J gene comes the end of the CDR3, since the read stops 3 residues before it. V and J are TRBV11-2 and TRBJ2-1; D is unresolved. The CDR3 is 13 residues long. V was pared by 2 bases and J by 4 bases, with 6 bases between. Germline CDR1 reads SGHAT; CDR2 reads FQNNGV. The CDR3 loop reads CASSLWRYNEQFF. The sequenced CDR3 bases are TGTGCCAGCAGCTTATGGCGGTACAATGAG.

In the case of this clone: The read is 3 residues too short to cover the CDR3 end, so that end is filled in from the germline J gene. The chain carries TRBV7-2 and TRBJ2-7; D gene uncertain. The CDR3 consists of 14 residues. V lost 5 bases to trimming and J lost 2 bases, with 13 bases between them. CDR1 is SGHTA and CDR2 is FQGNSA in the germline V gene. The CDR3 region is CASSPRASAYEQYF. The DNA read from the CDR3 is TGTGCCAGCAGCCCAAGGGCTTCGGCCTACGAG.

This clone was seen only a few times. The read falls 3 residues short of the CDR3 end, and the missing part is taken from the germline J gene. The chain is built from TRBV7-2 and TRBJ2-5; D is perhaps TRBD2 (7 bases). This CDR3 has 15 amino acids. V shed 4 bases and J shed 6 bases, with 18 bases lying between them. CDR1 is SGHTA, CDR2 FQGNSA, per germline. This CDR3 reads CASSSGRGGGQTQYF. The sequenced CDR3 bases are TGTGCCAGCAGCTCGGGGAGGGGGGGCGGACAGACC.

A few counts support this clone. Incomplete CDR3 DNA: TGTGCCAGCAGCTTAAACAGGGGGGATACG. The encoded protein is CASSLNRGDT. The entire CDR3 reads CASSLNRGDTQYF. This sequence joins TRBV7-9 and TRBJ2-3; 8 bases line up with TRBD1. The read ends 3 residues early relative to the CDR3; the germline J gene fills the gap. The CDR3 is made up of 13 amino acids. Germline assignment: CDR1 SEHNR and CDR2 FQNEAQ (reference sequence). The ends lost 2 bases at V and 6 bases at J; junction bases unmatched: 1.

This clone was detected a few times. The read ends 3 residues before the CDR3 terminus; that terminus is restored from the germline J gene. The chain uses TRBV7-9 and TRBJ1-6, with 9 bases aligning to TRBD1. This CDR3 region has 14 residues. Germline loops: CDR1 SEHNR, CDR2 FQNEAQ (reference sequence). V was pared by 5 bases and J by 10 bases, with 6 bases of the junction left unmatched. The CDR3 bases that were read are TGTGCCAGCAGCCCCGGGACAGGGTCCTCACCC. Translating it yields CASSPGTGSSP. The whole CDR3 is CASSPGTGSSPLHF.

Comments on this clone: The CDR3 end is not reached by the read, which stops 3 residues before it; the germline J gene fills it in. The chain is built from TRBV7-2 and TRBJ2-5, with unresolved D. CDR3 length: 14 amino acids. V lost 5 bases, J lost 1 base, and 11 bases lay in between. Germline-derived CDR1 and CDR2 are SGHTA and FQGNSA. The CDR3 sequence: CASSGRALQETQYF. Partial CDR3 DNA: TGTGCCAGCAGCGGTCGTGCGCTCCAAGAGACC.

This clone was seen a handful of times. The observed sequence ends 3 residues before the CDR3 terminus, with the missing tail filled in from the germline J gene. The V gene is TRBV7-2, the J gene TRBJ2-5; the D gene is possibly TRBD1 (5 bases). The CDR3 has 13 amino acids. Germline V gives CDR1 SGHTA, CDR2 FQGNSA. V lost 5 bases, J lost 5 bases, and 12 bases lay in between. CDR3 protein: CASSTRTRETQYF. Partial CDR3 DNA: TGTGCCAGCAGCACCCGGACACGCGAGACC.

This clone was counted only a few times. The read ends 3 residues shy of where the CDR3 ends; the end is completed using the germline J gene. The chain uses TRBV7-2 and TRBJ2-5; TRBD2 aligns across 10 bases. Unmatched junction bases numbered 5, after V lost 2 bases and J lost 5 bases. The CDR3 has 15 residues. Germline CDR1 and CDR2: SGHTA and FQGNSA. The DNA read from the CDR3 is TGTGCCAGCAGCTTACAGCGGGGGGGCCGTGAGACC. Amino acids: CASSLQRGGRET. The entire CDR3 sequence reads CASSLQRGGRETQYF.

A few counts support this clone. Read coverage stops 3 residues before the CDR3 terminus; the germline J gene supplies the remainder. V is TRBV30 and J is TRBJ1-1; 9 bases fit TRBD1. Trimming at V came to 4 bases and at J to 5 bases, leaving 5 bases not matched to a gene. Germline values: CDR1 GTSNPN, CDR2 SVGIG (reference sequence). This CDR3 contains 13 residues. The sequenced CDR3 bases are TGTGCCTGGACCCGGACAGGGGTTACTGAA. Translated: CAWTRTGVTE. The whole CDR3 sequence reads CAWTRTGVTEAFF. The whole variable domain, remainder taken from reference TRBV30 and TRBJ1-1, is SQTIHQWPATLVQPVGSPLSLECTVEGTSNPNLYWYRQAAGRGLQLLFYSVGIGQISSEVPQNLSASRPQDRQFILSSKKLLLSDSGFYLCAWTRTGVTEAFFGQGTRLTVV.

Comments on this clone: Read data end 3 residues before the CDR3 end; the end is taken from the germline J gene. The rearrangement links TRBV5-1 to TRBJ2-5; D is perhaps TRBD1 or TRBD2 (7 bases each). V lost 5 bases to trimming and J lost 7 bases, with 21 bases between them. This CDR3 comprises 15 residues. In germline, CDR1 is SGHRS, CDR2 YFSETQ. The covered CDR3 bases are TGCGCCAGCAGGACGGAGCCTACAGGGGAGGGGACC. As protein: CASRTEPTGEGT. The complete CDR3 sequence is CASRTEPTGEGTQYF. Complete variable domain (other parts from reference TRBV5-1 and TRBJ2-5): KAGVTQTPRYLIKTRGQQVTLSCSPISGHRSVSWYQQTPGQGLQFLFEYFSETQRNKGNFPGRFSGRQFSNSRSEMNVSTLELGDSALYLCASRTEPTGEGTQYFGPGTRLLVL.